This T cell receptor beta chain was documented in a study of T cell responses to AZD1222 COVID-19 vaccine. Study results and caveats: Only a handful of individuals given AZD1222 were seropositive at baseline.

The V and J ends lost 5 bases and 3 bases, in that order; junction bases with no gene match: 4. Germline assignment: CDR1 MDHEN and CDR2 SYDVKM. The CDR3 covers 15 residues. Only in-frame clones appear in the TCRdb table, and some are missing; sequencing was by immunoSEQ multiplex PCR. Among approximately 71,000 clones listed, around nine tenths were seen once. For this clone: Its antigen is as yet unknown.

The chain uses TRBV28 and TRBJ1-6; 7 bases fit TRBD1. Sequenced here: peripheral blood, sampled on day 0 of AZD1222 vaccination. The sequence derives from an adult in good health. The CDR3 sequence is CASSESGGYNSPLHF. As DNA, the CDR3 is TGTGCCAGCAGTGAGTCAGGGGGCTATAATTCACCCCTCCACTTT.